The rows below give T cell receptor beta chains drawn from one sample of a study of blood T cell repertoires in COVID-19. Assay: immunoSEQ multiplex PCR; the TCRdb copy retains only in-frame clones and omits some. The sample carries 200,000 to 250,000 clones, roughly 89% recorded once. The sample was peripheral blood. Source of these receptors: a man aged 25 to 40 who had recovered from COVID-19. CDR3s include the opening cysteine and the closing phenylalanine or tryptophan. Each record gives: J gene, V gene, D gene, clone size, CDR3 protein, CDR3 DNA. A D gene is named only where the DNA matches it firmly. Clone size appears in some rows only: once, few, many, or a class for an expanded clone.

j_gene: TRBJ1-3; v_gene: TRBV6-5; d_gene: NA; abundance: NA; CDR3aa: CASSYGRHSGNTIYF; CDR3nt: TGTGCCAGCAGTTACGGCAGGCACTCTGGAAACACCATATATTTT
j_gene: TRBJ2-7; v_gene: TRBV5-6; d_gene: TRBD1; abundance: NA; CDR3aa: CASSRDRGNPLYEQYF; CDR3nt: TGTGCCAGCAGCCGAGACAGGGGGAACCCTCTATACGAGCAGTACTTC
j_gene: TRBJ2-5; v_gene: TRBV5-1; d_gene: TRBD2; abundance: NA; CDR3aa: CASSLAAMTSTETQYF; CDR3nt: TGCGCCAGCAGCTTGGCGGCTATGACTAGCACTGAGACCCAGTACTTC
j_gene: TRBJ2-3; v_gene: TRBV9; d_gene: TRBD2; abundance: NA; CDR3aa: CASSSRLAGDTDTQYF; CDR3nt: TGTGCCAGCAGCTCGCGACTAGCGGGGGACACAGATACGCAGTATTTT
j_gene: TRBJ1-1; v_gene: TRBV5-1; d_gene: NA; abundance: NA; CDR3aa: CASSLVAVSSNTEAFF; CDR3nt: TGCGCCAGCAGCTTGGTGGCGGTTAGCTCGAACACTGAAGCTTTCTTT
j_gene: TRBJ2-7; v_gene: TRBV6-5; d_gene: NA; abundance: NA; CDR3aa: CASSLRGLYDEQYF; CDR3nt: TGTGCCAGCAGTCTGCGGGGTCTTTACGACGAGCAGTACTTC
j_gene: TRBJ1-4; v_gene: TRBV19; d_gene: NA; abundance: NA; CDR3aa: CASTARRSTNEKLFF; CDR3nt: TGTGCCAGTACAGCACGGAGATCAACTAATGAAAAACTGTTTTTT
j_gene: TRBJ2-4; v_gene: TRBV5-5; d_gene: TRBD2; abundance: NA; CDR3aa: CASSLGGDRRNIQYF; CDR3nt: TGTGCCAGCAGCCTTGGGGGGGATCGGAGAAACATTCAGTACTTC
j_gene: TRBJ1-5; v_gene: TRBV10-3; d_gene: TRBD1; abundance: NA; CDR3aa: CAASTGTGPLNQPQHF; CDR3nt: TGTGCCGCCAGTACCGGGACAGGGCCCCTAAATCAGCCCCAGCATTTT
j_gene: TRBJ2-7; v_gene: TRBV10-2; d_gene: TRBD1; abundance: once; CDR3aa: CASRTGEEQYF; CDR3nt: TGCGCCAGCAGGACAGGGGAGGAGCAGTACTTC